This T cell receptor beta chain was documented in a study of brain T cells in children with intractable seizures. General study points: Absence of clones before surgery may stem from lower sequencing depth.

As for time point: blood from clinic visit 5 months post-surgery; TSC patient then seizure free. Surgery cases with the highest brain T cell transcript signatures were chosen for sequencing. At least one anti-epileptic drug was given before surgery. V lost 5 bases and J lost 5; bases outside the gene matches: 8. Germline V gives CDR1 LGHDT, CDR2 YNNKEL (reference sequence). The CDR3 is 17 amino acids. For this clone: Its antigen remains unidentified. Distinct nucleotide sequences in the sample also encode this CDR3.

Repertoires were generated with immunoSEQ multiplex PCR, while TCRdb's copy carries only in-frame clones and drops some. The table has under 400,000 clones, roughly 93% seen once. The clonotype comes from a boy in the first two years of life with tuberous sclerosis and intractable seizures. The V and J genes are TRBV3-1 (or the pseudogene TRBV3-2) and TRBJ2-2, with 13 positions matching TRBD2. Sequences were derived from peripheral blood, sampled more than 4 months after surgery. The CDR3 sequence is CASSKLAGGPETGELFF. The CDR3 DNA reads as TGTGCCAGCAGCAAACTAGCGGGGGGGCCGGAAACCGGGGAGCTGTTTTTT.